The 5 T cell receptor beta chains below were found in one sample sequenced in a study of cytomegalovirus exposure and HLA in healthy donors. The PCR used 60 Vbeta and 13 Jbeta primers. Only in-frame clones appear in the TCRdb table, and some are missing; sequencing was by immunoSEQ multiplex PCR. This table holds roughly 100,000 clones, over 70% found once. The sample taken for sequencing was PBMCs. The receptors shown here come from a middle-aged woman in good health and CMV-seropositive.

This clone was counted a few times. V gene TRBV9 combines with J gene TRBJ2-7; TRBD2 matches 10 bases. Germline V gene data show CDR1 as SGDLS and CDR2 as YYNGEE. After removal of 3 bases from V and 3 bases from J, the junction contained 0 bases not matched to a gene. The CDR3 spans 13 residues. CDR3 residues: CASSGTSGYEQYF. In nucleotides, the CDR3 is TGTGCCAGCAGCGGGACTAGCGGCTACGAGCAGTACTTC.

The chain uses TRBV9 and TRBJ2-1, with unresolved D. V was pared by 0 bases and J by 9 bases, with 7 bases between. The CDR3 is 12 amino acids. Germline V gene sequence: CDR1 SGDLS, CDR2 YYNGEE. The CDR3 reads CASSVDGAEQFF. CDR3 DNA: TGTGCCAGCAGCGTAGACGGAGCTGAGCAGTTCTTC.

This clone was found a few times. Written as DNA, the CDR3 is TGCAGCGTCACGACAGGGGAAGGCTACACCTTC. It codes for CSVTTGEGYTF. The J gene is TRBJ1-2, the V gene TRBV29-1; 8 nucleotides align to TRBD1. Germline V lookup: CDR1 SQVTM, CDR2 ANQGSEA. The CDR3 has 11 amino acids. V dropped 6 bases and J dropped 8; count of bases not matched to a gene: 5.

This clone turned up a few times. The CDR3 region is CASSLVLAGTYEQYF. CDR3 coding DNA: TGTGCCAGCAGCTTAGTACTAGCGGGAACCTACGAGCAGTACTTC. The chain carries TRBV7-8 and TRBJ2-5, with 10 nucleotides matching TRBD2. The J call is uncertain, as TRBJ2-7 better fits the DNA end. Per germline, CDR1 SGHVS and CDR2 FQNEAQ. The CDR3 loop spans 15 amino acids.

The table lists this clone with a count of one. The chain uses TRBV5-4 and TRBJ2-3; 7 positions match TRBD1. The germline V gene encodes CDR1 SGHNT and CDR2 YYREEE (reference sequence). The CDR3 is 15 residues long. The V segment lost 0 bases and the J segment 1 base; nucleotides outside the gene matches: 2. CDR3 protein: CASSLGGQRTDTQYF. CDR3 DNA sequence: TGTGCCAGCAGCTTGGGGGGACAGCGCACAGATACGCAGTATTTT.